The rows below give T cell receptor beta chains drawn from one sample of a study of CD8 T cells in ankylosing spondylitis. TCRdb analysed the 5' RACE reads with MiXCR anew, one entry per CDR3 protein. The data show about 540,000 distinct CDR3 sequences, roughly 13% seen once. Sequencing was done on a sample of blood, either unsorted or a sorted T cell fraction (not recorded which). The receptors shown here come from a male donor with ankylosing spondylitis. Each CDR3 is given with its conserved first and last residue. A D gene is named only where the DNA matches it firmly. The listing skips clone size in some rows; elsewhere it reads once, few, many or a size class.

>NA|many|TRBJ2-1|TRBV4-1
TGCGCCAGCAGTTTGACCGAAACCTACAATGAGCAGTTCTTC
CASSLTETYNEQFF
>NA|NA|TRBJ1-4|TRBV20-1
TGCAGTGCCCGGCTTTCGGGCTGGTCTGAGCTGTTTTTT
CSARLSGWSELFF
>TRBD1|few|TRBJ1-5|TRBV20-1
TGCAGTGCTTGGGGGGGATCCACAGGGGGTAGAGCGGGTCAGCCCCAGCATTTT
CSAWGGSTGGRAGQPQHF
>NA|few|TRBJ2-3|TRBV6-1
TGTGCCAGCAGGGATCTAGCTTCCTACTCCACAGATACGCAGTATTTT
CASRDLASYSTDTQYF
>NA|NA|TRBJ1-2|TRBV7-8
TGTGCCAGCAGCTCCACCCCCGGGCTTGGCTACACCTTC
CASSSTPGLGYTF
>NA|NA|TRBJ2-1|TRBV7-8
TGTGCCAGCAGCTTGCACCTCTACAATGAGCAGTTCTTC
CASSLHLYNEQFF
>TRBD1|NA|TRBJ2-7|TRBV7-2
TGTGCCAGCAGCTTGGCGGACAGGGTGATGAGCGAGCAGTACTTC
CASSLADRVMSEQYF
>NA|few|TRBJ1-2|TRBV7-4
TGTGCCAGCAGCTTCGGACACGACTCGGGACGGCTGGATGGCTACACCTTC
CASSFGHDSGRLDGYTF
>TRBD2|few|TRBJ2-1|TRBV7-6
TGTGCCAGCAGCTCGGAGCGGGAGAGTGAGCAGTTCTTC
CASSSERESEQFF
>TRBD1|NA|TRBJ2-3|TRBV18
TGTGCCAGCTCACCTCTGGACAGGGGGTCACAAGATACGCAGTATTTT
CASSPLDRGSQDTQYF
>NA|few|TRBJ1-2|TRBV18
TGTGCCAGCTCAACAATTCGGACAGCCGGGGGAGGCTACACCTTC
CASSTIRTAGGGYTF
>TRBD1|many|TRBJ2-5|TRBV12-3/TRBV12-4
TGTGCCAGCAGAATCCAGACAGGGGGCCAAGAGACCCAGTACTTC
CASRIQTGGQETQYF
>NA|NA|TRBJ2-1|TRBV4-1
TGCGCCAGCAGCCAAGAACTTCGGGGCGGGCATGAGCAGTTCTTC
CASSQELRGGHEQFF
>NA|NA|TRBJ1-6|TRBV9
TGTGCCAGCAGCGGCGGGGGGATAGGAGTTTCACCCCTCCACTTT
CASSGGGIGVSPLHF
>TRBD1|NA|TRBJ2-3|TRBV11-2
TGTGCCAGCAGCCCCGGGACAGACCTCAGCACAGATACGCAGTATTTT
CASSPGTDLSTDTQYF
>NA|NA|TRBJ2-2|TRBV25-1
TGTGCCAGCAGGGCGAAGGGGGCGGGAGGGAACACCGGGGAGCTGTTTTTT
CASRAKGAGGNTGELFF
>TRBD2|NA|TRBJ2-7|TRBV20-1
TGCAGTGCTCGGACTAGCGTCACCTACGAGCAGTACTTC
CSARTSVTYEQYF
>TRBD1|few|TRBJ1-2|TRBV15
TGTGCCACCAGCACCGGGACAGGACCTTATGGCTACACCTTC
CATSTGTGPYGYTF
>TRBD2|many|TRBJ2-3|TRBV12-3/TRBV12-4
TGTGCCAGCAGCCCGGGGGGAGATACGCAGTATTTT
CASSPGGDTQYF
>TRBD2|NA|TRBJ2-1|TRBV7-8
TGTGCCAGCAGCTTAGTACTGACTAGCGCGTACAATGAGCAGTTCTTC
CASSLVLTSAYNEQFF
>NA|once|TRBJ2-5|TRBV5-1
TGCGCCAGCAGCTTTTCCCCAGGCCAAGAGACCCAGTACTTC
CASSFSPGQETQYF
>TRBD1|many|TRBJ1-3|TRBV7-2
TGTGCCAGCAGCCCCGGACAGGGCAGAAACACCATATATTTT
CASSPGQGRNTIYF
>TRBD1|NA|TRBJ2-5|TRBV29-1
TGCAGCGTGGTGGGACAGGGGGCAGGGACCCAGTACTTC
CSVVGQGAGTQYF
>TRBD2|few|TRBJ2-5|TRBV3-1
TGTGCCAGCAGCCTGAACGGGAGGAGGGAGACCCAGTACTTC
CASSLNGRRETQYF
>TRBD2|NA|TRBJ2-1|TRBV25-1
TGTGCCAGCAGTGGTTGGACTAGCTCCTACAATGAGCAGTTCTTC
CASSGWTSSYNEQFF
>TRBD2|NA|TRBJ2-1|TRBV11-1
TGTGCCAGCAGCTTAGTCCCCAGTCGGAGCGGGAAGTCCTACAATGAGCAGTTCTTC
CASSLVPSRSGKSYNEQFF
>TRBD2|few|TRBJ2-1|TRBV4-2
TGTGCCAGCAGCCCTATTACGGCGGGAGGGTCCAATGAGCAGTTCTTC
CASSPITAGGSNEQFF
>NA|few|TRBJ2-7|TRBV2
TGTGCCAGCAGTGAATCTGGCGAGCAGTACTTC
CASSESGEQYF
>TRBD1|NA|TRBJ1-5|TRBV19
TGTGCCAGTAAGGGGACAGGGGTTAGCAATCAGCCCCAGCATTTT
CASKGTGVSNQPQHF
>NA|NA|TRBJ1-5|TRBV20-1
TGCAGTGCTACTCGGGAACGGGACACATATCAGCCCCAGCATTTT
CSATRERDTYQPQHF
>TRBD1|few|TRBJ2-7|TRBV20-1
TGCAGTGCCAGACGAGGGACAGGGGTGGAGGAGCAGTACTTC
CSARRGTGVEEQYF
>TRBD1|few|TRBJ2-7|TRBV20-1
TGCAGTGCTAGAGTCCCCGACAGGGTCGAGGAGCAGTACTTC
CSARVPDRVEEQYF
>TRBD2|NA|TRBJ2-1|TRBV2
TGTGCCAGCAGGGTCCCGGGACTAGATGAGCAGTTCTTC
CASRVPGLDEQFF
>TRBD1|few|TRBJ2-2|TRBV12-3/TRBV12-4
TGTGCCAGCACGAAGGGTGGACAGGGGGCGATCGGGGAGCTGTTTTTT
CASTKGGQGAIGELFF
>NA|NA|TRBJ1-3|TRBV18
TGTGCCAGCTCACCGCAGATACGGGGGGCAGCAGGAAACACCATATATTTT
CASSPQIRGAAGNTIYF
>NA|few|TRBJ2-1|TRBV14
TGTGCCAGCAGCCCGGCACTAGACTACAATGAGCAGTTCTTC
CASSPALDYNEQFF
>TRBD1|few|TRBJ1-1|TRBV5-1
TGCGCCAGCAGCATATTAGGGACAGGGAGGAACACTGAAGCTTTCTTT
CASSILGTGRNTEAFF
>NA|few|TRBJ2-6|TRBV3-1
TGTGCCAGCAGCCGTCAAGGGTTTTCTGGGGCCAACGTCCTGACTTTC
CASSRQGFSGANVLTF
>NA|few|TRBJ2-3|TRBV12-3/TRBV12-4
TGTGCCTGCTGCCGTGGCCCTTTGAGGGGTTCTAGCACAGATACGCAGTATTTT
CACCRGPLRGSSTDTQYF
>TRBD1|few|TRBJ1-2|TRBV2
TGTGCCAGCAGCCGAGGGACAGCAGGGTATGGCTACACCTTC
CASSRGTAGYGYTF
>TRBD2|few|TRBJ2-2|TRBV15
TGTGCCACCAGCAGAGATCGCCTAGCGGGAGGGAACACCGGGGAGCTGTTTTTT
CATSRDRLAGGNTGELFF
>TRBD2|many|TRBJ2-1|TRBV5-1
TGCGCCAGCAGCTTCTCTAGCGGGGGCTCCTACAATGAGCAGTTCTTC
CASSFSSGGSYNEQFF
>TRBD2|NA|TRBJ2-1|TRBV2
TGTGCCAGCAGACGACTAGCCGGAGATGAGCAGTTCTTC
CASRRLAGDEQFF
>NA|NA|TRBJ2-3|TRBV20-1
TGCAGTGCTCTTGACAGAATTAGCACAGATACGCAGTATTTT
CSALDRISTDTQYF
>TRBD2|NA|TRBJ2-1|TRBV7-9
TGTGCCAGCAGCTTAGCGGCTAGCGGGAGCAATGAGCAGTTCTTC
CASSLAASGSNEQFF
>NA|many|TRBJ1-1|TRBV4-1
TGCGCCAGCAGCCAAGAGTTTGGAGGGTTTTGGACTGAAGCTTTCTTT
CASSQEFGGFWTEAFF
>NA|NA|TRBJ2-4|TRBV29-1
TGCAGCGTGCCCGGGCCTCGGGGCATTCAGTACTTC
CSVPGPRGIQYF
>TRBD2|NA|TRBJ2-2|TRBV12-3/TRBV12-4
TGTGCCAGCTGTTTAAAGTTGGGGGGGGATTCGAACACCGGGGAGCTGTTTTTT
CASCLKLGGDSNTGELFF
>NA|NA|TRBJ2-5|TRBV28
TGTGCCAGCAGTTTAATGACAGTGGGGGAGACCCAGTACTTC
CASSLMTVGETQYF
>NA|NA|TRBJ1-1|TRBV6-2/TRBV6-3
TGTGCCAGCAGGGGGACTGGGTCCACTGAAGCTTTCTTT
CASRGTGSTEAFF
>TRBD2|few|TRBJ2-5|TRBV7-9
TGTGCCAGCAGCGCAGCGGGGGGCGGAGAGACCCAGTACTTC
CASSAAGGGETQYF
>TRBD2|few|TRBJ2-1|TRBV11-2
TGTGCCAGCAGCCCCCGACTAGCAAGTGAGCAGTTCTTC
CASSPRLASEQFF
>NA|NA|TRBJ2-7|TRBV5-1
TGCGCCAGCAGCTTGTATCGACCAGGAGGGCCCTACGAGCAGTACTTC
CASSLYRPGGPYEQYF
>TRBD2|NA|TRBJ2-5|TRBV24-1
TGTGCCACCAGTGATCCCGCTAGCGGGAGAGAGCAGGAGACCCAGTACTTC
CATSDPASGREQETQYF
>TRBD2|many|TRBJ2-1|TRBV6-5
TGTGCCATCAGTTACGGGACTAGCGGGAGAGGATACAATGAGCAGTTCTTC
CAISYGTSGRGYNEQFF